The 30 T cell receptor beta chains presented below share a single source sample, sequenced in a study of control samples from healthy donors and cancer patients (dated by TCRdb to about 2020). Preparation of the library involved the immunoSEQ multiplex PCR assay. TCRdb provides this immuneACCESS table in a form limited to in-frame rearrangements. Some clones are lacking; in checked studies, under half of them reflect an unresolved V gene, and why the rest are absent is not known. This sample gives about 130,000 clones in total; around 92% of them show up just once. The ten largest clonotypes hold approximately 0.58% of the sample. Source material: PBMCs. These receptors were obtained from an older man with head and neck cancer.

J is TRBJ1-3 and V is TRBV6-5; D may be TRBD1 (5 bases). The V end lost 6 bases, the J end lost 4 bases, and 13 bases lay between the germline ends. CDR3 length: 14 residues. CDR1 and CDR2 from the germline V gene are MNHEY and SVGAGI. CDR3 residues: CASRPGRTGNTIYF. The CDR3 DNA reads as TGTGCCAGCAGACCGGGACGTACGGGAAACACCATATATTTT.

Only a few counts were recorded for this clone. The chain recombines TRBV10-3 with TRBJ1-2; D is uncertain. The CDR3 covers 12 residues. V was clipped by 11 bases and J by 5 bases, with 15 bases between them. The germline gives CDR1 ENHRY, CDR2 SYGVKD. As DNA, the CDR3 is TGTGCCGCCAGTCGGGGAGAATATGGCTACACCTTC. It specifies CAASRGEYGYTF.

This chain uses TRBV7-2 with TRBJ2-3; maybe TRBD2 (6 bases). Germline V gene sequence: CDR1 SGHTA, CDR2 FQGNSA. The CDR3 loop spans 14 amino acids. Trimming removed 3 bases from V and 5 bases from J, with 12 bases in between. CDR3 loop: CASSFQAGGDTQYF. The CDR3 bases are TGTGCCAGCAGCTTTCAGGCCGGGGGAGATACGCAGTATTTT.

V usage is TRBV29-1 and J usage is TRBJ1-5, with D possibly TRBD1 on 6 matching bases. The germline V gene encodes CDR1 SQVTM and CDR2 ANQGSEA. The CDR3 consists of 12 residues. Trimming took 6 bases from V and 9 from J, leaving 15 bases between them. CDR3 DNA: TGCAGCGTCCGAGAGGGGGGCGGGCCCCAGCATTTT. It encodes CSVREGGGPQHF.

The chain joins TRBV11-2 to TRBJ1-2; TRBD1 might be the D (6 bases). The CDR3 extends over 13 amino acids. Germline V gene sequence: CDR1 SGHAT, CDR2 FQNNGV. Between the trimmed V and J ends, which lost 4 bases and 6 bases, there was a span of 12 bases. CDR3 in DNA: TGTGCCAGCAGCTCCCGGACAGCCAATGGCTACACCTTC. Its translation is CASSSRTANGYTF.

This chain connects TRBV12-5 to TRBJ2-5; D possibly corresponds to TRBD1 (6 bases). There are 14 residues in the CDR3. V was pared by 5 bases and J by 1 base, with 11 bases between. CDR1 is LGHNT and CDR2 is FRNRAP in the germline V gene. CDR3 sequence (DNA): TGTGCTAGTGGTATGTCAGGGGCCCAAGAGACCCAGTACTTC. Its translation: CASGMSGAQETQYF.

The chain has TRBV11-2 and TRBJ2-1, with TRBD2 identical over 13 bases. The germline V gene encodes CDR1 SGHAT and CDR2 FQNNGV. J lost 14 bases, V lost 4 bases, and 14 bases had no gene match. The CDR3 has 16 residues. The CDR3 nucleotides read TGTGCCAGCAGCTCCTCCTCCGGGACTAGCGGGATGATGGAGTTCTTC. Its protein product is CASSSSSGTSGMMEFF.

This clone was seen just once. The chain uses TRBV5-1 and TRBJ1-1; D gene ambiguous. This CDR3 contains 14 residues. The germline V and J ends were trimmed by 0 bases and 2 bases, with 8 bases remaining between them. CDR1 and CDR2 (germline): SGHRS, YFSETQ. The DNA of the CDR3 is TGCGCCAGCAGCTTGGGGTGGAGTAACACTGAAGCTTTCTTT. Protein product: CASSLGWSNTEAFF. The whole variable domain, remainder taken from reference TRBV5-1 and TRBJ1-1, is KAGVTQTPRYLIKTRGQQVTLSCSPISGHRSVSWYQQTPGQGLQFLFEYFSETQRNKGNFPGRFSGRQFSNSRSEMNVSTLELGDSALYLCASSLGWSNTEAFFGQGTRLTVV.

The chain joins TRBV5-6 to TRBJ1-2, with D uncertain. Germline V gene lookup returns CDR1 SGHDT and CDR2 YYEEEE. Trimming took off 0 bases at V and 8 bases at J, with 5 bases between the two ends. CDR3 length: 11 amino acids. The CDR3 DNA follows: TGTGCCAGCAGCTTGGACAGAGGCTACACCTTC. It specifies CASSLDRGYTF.

V and J are TRBV7-9 and TRBJ1-6; 7 bases fit TRBD1. CDR3 length equals 14 residues. Germline CDR1 SEHNR, CDR2 FQNEAQ (reference sequence). V shed 1 base and J 8 bases; nucleotides not matched to a gene: 2. The chain's CDR3 is CASSLGTGYSPLHF. CDR3 nucleotides: TGTGCCAGCAGCTTAGGGACAGGATATTCACCCCTCCACTTT.

The chain recombines TRBV6-5 with TRBJ1-3; no clear D gene. V dropped 0 bases and J dropped 4 bases, with 13 bases sitting between them. The CDR3 extends over 16 amino acids. Germline values: CDR1 MNHEY, CDR2 SVGAGI. In DNA form, the CDR3 reads TGTGCCAGCAGTTACTCGAATTCGGGGAGGGGAAACACCATATATTTT. Protein sequence: CASSYSNSGRGNTIYF.

The chain joins TRBV6-5 to TRBJ1-1, with no clear D. The V and J ends lost 0 bases and 5 bases respectively, with 10 bases between them. Germline V CDR1 and CDR2: MNHEY, SVGAGI. The CDR3 runs to 14 residues. The CDR3 is CASSYSGRATEAFF. The CDR3 DNA is TGTGCCAGCAGTTACTCGGGAAGGGCGACTGAAGCTTTCTTT.

V gene TRBV18 combines with J gene TRBJ2-1, with TRBD2 matching 9 bases. Losses at the gene ends were 3 bases for V and 5 bases for J; bases not matched to a gene: 11. The CDR3 totals 17 residues. CDR1 is KGHSH and CDR2 is LQKENI in the germline V gene. CDR3 coding DNA: TGTGCCAGCTCACCTACAGGCGGGAGGGCCGGGCACAATGAGCAGTTCTTC. Encoded protein: CASSPTGGRAGHNEQFF.

This chain connects TRBV7-9 to TRBJ1-2; D possibly corresponds to TRBD1 (6 bases). Trimming cost V 5 bases and J 5 bases, with 21 bases left between them. Germline CDR1 reads SEHNR; CDR2 reads FQNEAQ (reference sequence). This CDR3 contains 16 residues. The CDR3 protein is CASSPRHRTVEYGYTF. In DNA, the CDR3 is TGTGCCAGCAGCCCCCGCCACAGGACAGTTGAATATGGCTACACCTTC.

The chain carries TRBV11-2 and TRBJ2-5, with 8 bases identical to TRBD1. V was clipped by 1 base and J by 1 base; unmatched bases: 5. Per the germline V gene, CDR1 is SGHAT and CDR2 is FQNNGV. There are 16 residues in the CDR3. CDR3 DNA: TGTGCCAGCAGCTTAGTTCGGGGGACAGGCCAAGAGACCCAGTACTTC. Its protein product is CASSLVRGTGQETQYF.

This chain links TRBV6-5 with TRBJ2-7; possible D gene TRBD1, 6 bases. Germline V gene lookup returns CDR1 MNHEY and CDR2 SVGAGI. This CDR3 is built from 14 residues. The V end was cut by 6 bases, the J end by 0 bases, with 12 bases between. The CDR3 sequence is CASRPGQTSYEQYF. DNA for the CDR3: TGTGCCAGCAGACCAGGACAGACCTCCTACGAGCAGTACTTC.

The chain combines TRBV18 with TRBJ1-1; D is possibly TRBD1 (5 bases). The CDR3 is 16 residues long. Trimming removed 3 bases from V and 5 bases from J, with 19 bases in between. Looked up from germline, CDR1 is KGHSH and CDR2 is LQKENI. The CDR3 reads CASSPGIQGKRTEAFF. The CDR3 region has the DNA TGTGCCAGCTCACCTGGGATTCAGGGAAAGAGAACTGAAGCTTTCTTT.

The genes are TRBV12-3 or TRBV12-4 and TRBJ1-2, with 8 bases that match TRBD1. This CDR3 has 12 amino acids. Germline trimming cut 3 bases from V and 7 bases from J; bases unmatched to any gene: 1. The CDR3: CASSLGTGGYTF. CDR3 nucleotide sequence: TGTGCCAGCAGTTTGGGGACAGGTGGCTACACCTTC.

V gene TRBV14 combines with J gene TRBJ1-4; 8 bases fit TRBD1. With 4 bases clipped from V and 4 bases from J, the junction kept 5 bases outside the gene matches. This CDR3 is 15 amino acids long. CDR1 is SGHDN and CDR2 is FVKESK in the germline V gene. The CDR3 DNA reads TGTGCCAGCAGCCCTACAGGGGGAGGTAATGAAAAACTGTTTTTT. It yields the protein CASSPTGGGNEKLFF.

The rearrangement joins TRBV11-2 to TRBJ2-7; TRBD1 might be the D (5 bases). With 2 bases removed from V and 4 bases from J, the gap between germline ends came to 12 bases. There are 14 residues in the CDR3. Per the germline V gene, CDR1 is SGHAT and CDR2 is FQNNGV. The CDR3 here is CASSLSPGQYEQYF. Here the CDR3 DNA reads TGTGCCAGCAGCTTAAGCCCAGGGCAGTACGAGCAGTACTTC.

V and J are TRBV6-5 and TRBJ1-2, with no clear D. Trimming shortened V by 2 bases and J by 3 bases, and 13 bases separated the two germline ends. Germline V gene sequence: CDR1 MNHEY, CDR2 SVGAGI. The CDR3 sequence is 15 residues long. The CDR3 loop reads CASSYLASGDYGYTF. CDR3 nucleotides: TGTGCCAGCAGTTACCTTGCTTCTGGCGACTATGGCTACACCTTC.

The V and J genes are TRBV5-8 and TRBJ1-2, with D maybe TRBD1 (6 bases). This CDR3 has 14 amino acids. Trimming removed 7 bases at V and 0 bases at J, with 13 bases between. The germline V gene has CDR1 SGHTS and CDR2 YDEGEE. CDR3 amino acids: CASGVGASNYGYTF. Written as DNA, the CDR3 is TGTGCCAGCGGCGTGGGGGCGTCTAACTATGGCTACACCTTC.

This chain links TRBV7-2 with TRBJ1-1, with a weak D call TRBD1 (5 bases). Trimming pared 5 bases from V and 9 bases from J, leaving 16 bases between. This CDR3 spans 13 amino acids. Germline assignment: CDR1 SGHTA and CDR2 FQGNSA. CDR3 sequence (DNA): TGTGCCAGCAGCCATCAGGGAGGGTATCAAGCTTTCTTT. It yields the protein CASSHQGGYQAFF.

The genes are TRBV6-1 and TRBJ1-1; D uncertain. Germline CDR1 and CDR2: MNHNS and SASEGT. V was trimmed by 3 bases and J by 11 bases, leaving 10 bases between them. This CDR3 has 11 amino acids. In nucleotides, the CDR3 is TGTGCCAGCAGTGAGCCGAACCAGGCTTTCTTT. This translates into CASSEPNQAFF.

The table lists this clone with a few counts. This same CDR3 is encoded by further DNA sequences in the sample. This rearrangement joins TRBV27 to TRBJ2-7; 12 nucleotides agree with TRBD2. J lost 3 bases, V lost 3 bases, and 0 bases had no gene match. CDR3 length: 14 residues. Germline V lookup: CDR1 MNHEY, CDR2 SMNVEV (reference sequence). This CDR3 reads CASSLTSGSYEQYF. The DNA for the CDR3 is TGTGCCAGCAGTTTGACTAGCGGGAGCTACGAGCAGTACTTC.

This rearrangement joins TRBV19 to TRBJ1-4; possible D gene TRBD1, 5 bases. Germline assignment: CDR1 LNHDA and CDR2 SQIVND (reference sequence). Trimming pared 4 bases from V and 8 bases from J, leaving 11 bases between. The CDR3 runs to 13 residues. CDR3 in DNA: TGTGCCAGTAGTACCCAGGGCGGAGAAAAACTGTTTTTT. This sequence encodes CASSTQGGEKLFF. The full variable domain, completed using reference TRBV19 and TRBJ1-4, is DGGITQSPKYLFRKEGQNVTLSCEQNLNHDAMYWYRQDPGQGLRLIYYSQIVNDFQKGDIAEGYSVSREKKESFPLTVTSAQKNPTAFYLCASSTQGGEKLFFGSGTQLSVL.

A remark on this clone: It is likely a read error, because the conserved phenylalanine at the end of the CDR3 is missing. It is unclear where the CDR3 begins or ends on the DNA, so no DNA is shown, and the CDR3 is as TCRdb lists it. This chain joins TRBV18 and TRBJ1-4. The CDR3 adds up to 11 amino acids, both ends counted. Germline assignment: CDR1 KGHSH and CDR2 LQKENI. CDR3 amino acids: CASSPPPHARL.

This clone occurred once. V is TRBV5-4 and J is TRBJ1-1; 7 nucleotides agree with TRBD1. The CDR3 runs to 15 residues. J lost 5 bases, V lost 1 base, and 8 bases had no gene match. The germline V gene has CDR1 SGHNT and CDR2 YYREEE (reference sequence). CDR3 in amino acids: CASSLPTGARTEAFF. CDR3 DNA: TGTGCCAGCAGCTTGCCCACAGGGGCGAGGACTGAAGCTTTCTTT.

The DNA for the CDR3 is TGTGCCAGCAGCTTAGAAAGGGGGGCCTCCTACGAGCAGTACTTC. This sequence encodes CASSLERGASYEQYF. The rearrangement links TRBV11-2 to TRBJ2-7, with D tentatively TRBD1 or TRBD2 (6 bases each). Per germline, CDR1 SGHAT and CDR2 FQNNGV. The CDR3 runs to 15 residues. V dropped 0 bases and J dropped 0 bases, with 9 bases sitting between them.

The chain is built from TRBV5-4 and TRBJ1-2, with no clear D. The CDR3 spans 14 residues. Germline lookup yields CDR1 SGHNT and CDR2 YYREEE (reference sequence). The V gene lost 1 base and the J gene lost 4 bases, with 11 bases spanning the gap. The chain's CDR3 is CASSLRQSGYGYTF. CDR3 coding DNA: TGTGCCAGCAGCTTGCGTCAGTCTGGCTATGGCTACACCTTC.